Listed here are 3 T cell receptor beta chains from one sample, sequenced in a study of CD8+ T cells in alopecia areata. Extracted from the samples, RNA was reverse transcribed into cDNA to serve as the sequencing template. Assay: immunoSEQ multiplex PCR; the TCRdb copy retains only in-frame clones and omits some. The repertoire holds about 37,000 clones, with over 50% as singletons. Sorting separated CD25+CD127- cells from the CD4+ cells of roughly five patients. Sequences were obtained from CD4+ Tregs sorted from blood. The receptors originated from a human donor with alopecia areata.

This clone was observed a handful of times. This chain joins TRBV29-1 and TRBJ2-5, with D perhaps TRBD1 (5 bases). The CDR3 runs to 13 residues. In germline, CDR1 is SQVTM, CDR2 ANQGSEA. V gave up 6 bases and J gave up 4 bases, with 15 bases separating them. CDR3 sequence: CSVGARVGETQYF. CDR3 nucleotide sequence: TGCAGCGTAGGGGCCAGGGTCGGAGAGACCCAGTACTTC.

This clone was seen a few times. The CDR3, as DNA: TGTGCCAGCATCAAGGGGGAACGGCAGCCCCAGCATTTT. It translates to CASIKGERQPQHF. The chain has TRBV28 and TRBJ1-5; maybe TRBD1 (6 bases). This CDR3 region has 13 residues. CDR1 is MDHEN, CDR2 SYDVKM, per germline. V was cut by 7 bases and J by 7 bases, with 14 bases left in between.

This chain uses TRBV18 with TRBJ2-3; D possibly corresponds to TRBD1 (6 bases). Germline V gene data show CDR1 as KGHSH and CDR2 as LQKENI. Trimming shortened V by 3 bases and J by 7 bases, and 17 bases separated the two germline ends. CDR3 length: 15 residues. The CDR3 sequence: CASSPETGSSYTQYF. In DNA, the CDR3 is TGTGCCAGCTCACCGGAGACAGGATCGTCGTATACGCAGTATTTT.